The rows below give T cell receptor beta chains drawn from one sample of a study of T cell responses to AZD1222 COVID-19 vaccine. Sequencing used immunoSEQ multiplex PCR; TCRdb keeps in-frame clones, though not all of them. Of about 130,000 clones listed, roughly nine tenths were seen once; the top ten hold roughly 4%. The material was peripheral blood, obtained on day 0 of AZD1222 vaccination. All receptors derive from an adult in good health. Each CDR3 is given with its conserved first and last residue. The D gene is left open where the match is weak. The listing skips clone size in some rows; elsewhere it reads once, few, many or a size class.

TRBV24-1	TRBJ2-1	TRBD1	NA	CATSDRGQGAYNEQFF	TGTGCCACCAGTGATAGGGGACAGGGGGCCTACAATGAGCAGTTCTTC
TRBV9	TRBJ2-3	NA	once	CASSVSVPDTQYF	TGTGCCAGCAGCGTTAGTGTCCCAGATACGCAGTATTTT
TRBV10-3	TRBJ2-5	NA	NA	CAISRPGGETQYF	TGTGCCATCAGTCGACCCGGAGGGGAGACCCAGTACTTC
TRBV18	TRBJ2-7	NA	NA	CASSPRDRQTVYEQYF	TGTGCCAGCTCACCTCGGGACCGACAGACGGTCTACGAGCAGTACTTC
TRBV5-5	TRBJ2-3	NA	NA	CASSARWGTDTQYF	TGTGCCAGCAGTGCCCGGTGGGGCACAGATACGCAGTATTTT
TRBV7-9	TRBJ1-4	NA	NA	CASSSGQTTNEKLFF	TGTGCCAGCAGCTCTGGACAGACCACTAATGAAAAACTGTTTTTT
TRBV4-3	TRBJ2-1	NA	NA	CASSQSLVSIKYNEQFF	TGCGCCAGCAGCCAATCTCTTGTCAGTATCAAGTACAATGAGCAGTTCTTC
TRBV6-5	TRBJ2-7	NA	NA	CASKRNREMVYEQYF	TGTGCCAGTAAGCGGAACAGGGAGATGGTCTACGAGCAGTACTTC
TRBV10-3	TRBJ1-2	NA	NA	CAISEDIGYGYTF	TGTGCCATCAGTGAGGACATAGGTTATGGCTACACCTTC
TRBV6-6	TRBJ1-4	NA	NA	CASSRCDFGQGANTTVGF	NA
TRBV11-3	TRBJ2-3	NA	NA	CASSLTGPPDTQYF	TGTGCCAGCAGCTTAACAGGCCCCCCAGATACGCAGTATTTT
TRBV28	TRBJ1-3	NA	NA	CASSFEGGSGNTIYF	TGTGCCAGCAGTTTCGAGGGGGGCTCTGGAAACACCATATATTTT
TRBV27	TRBJ1-1	TRBD1	NA	CASSLSKGGLTEAFF	TGTGCCAGCAGTTTATCGAAAGGGGGCCTCACTGAAGCTTTCTTT
TRBV21-1	TRBJ2-1	NA	NA	CASSQGTSGRYNEQFF	TGTGCCAGCAGCCAAGGGACTAGCGGGCGCTACAATGAGCAGTTCTTC
TRBV12-5	TRBJ2-5	TRBD2	NA	CASGLGTSGGWETQYF	TGTGCTAGTGGTTTGGGGACTAGCGGGGGTTGGGAGACCCAGTACTTC
TRBV14	TRBJ2-2	NA	NA	CASSRTGASTGELFF	TGTGCCAGCAGCCGAACCGGGGCTTCCACCGGGGAGCTGTTTTTT
TRBV4-3	TRBJ1-4	NA	NA	CASSQDREKLFF	TGCGCCAGCAGCCAAGATCGGGAAAAACTGTTTTTT
TRBV9	TRBJ2-1	TRBD2	NA	CASSTGGGFYNEQFF	TGTGCCAGCAGCACGGGAGGAGGGTTCTACAATGAGCAGTTCTTC
TRBV5-6	TRBJ2-7	NA	NA	CASSLALDSREQYF	TGTGCCAGCAGCTTGGCCTTGGACAGTCGCGAGCAGTACTTC
TRBV19	TRBJ2-1	TRBD1	NA	CASSIEGQAYNEQFF	TGTGCCAGTAGTATAGAAGGACAGGCTTACAATGAGCAGTTCTTC
TRBV10-3	TRBJ2-2	NA	NA	CAISELGGANGELFF	TGTGCCATCAGTGAGTTGGGGGGGGCAAACGGGGAGCTGTTTTTT
TRBV6-4	TRBJ1-2	TRBD1	NA	CASSPSLGQHYGYTF	TGTGCCAGCAGTCCAAGCCTGGGACAGCACTATGGCTACACCTTC
TRBV21-1	TRBJ1-5	NA	NA	CASSSPPGGSNQPQHF	TGTGCCAGCAGCTCCCCCCCCGGGGGCTCTAATCAGCCCCAGCATTTT
TRBV25-1	TRBJ2-7	NA	NA	CASSPTGRFPYEQYF	TGTGCCAGCAGTCCCACCGGGCGATTCCCCTACGAGCAGTACTTC
TRBV5-6	TRBJ2-5	TRBD1	NA	CASSPDRGWETQYF	TGTGCCAGCAGCCCGGACAGGGGCTGGGAGACCCAGTACTTC
TRBV28	TRBJ1-5	NA	NA	CASNLQVMEPQHF	TGTGCCAGCAATCTACAGGTAATGGAACCCCAGCATTTT
TRBV10-3	TRBJ2-1	TRBD2	NA	CAIRYLAGGRNEQFF	TGTGCCATCAGGTACCTGGCGGGGGGTAGGAATGAGCAGTTCTTC
TRBV5-1	TRBJ1-6	NA	NA	CASSLGGSGSPLHF	TGCGCCAGCAGCTTGGGGGGGTCCGGGTCACCCCTCCACTTT
TRBV11-2	TRBJ1-6	NA	NA	CASSETAGINSPLHF	TGTGCCAGCAGCGAAACGGCAGGGATCAACTCACCCCTCCACTTT
TRBV9	TRBJ2-3	NA	once	CASSVEAGFTDTQYF	TGTGCCAGCAGCGTAGAGGCGGGGTTCACAGATACGCAGTATTTT